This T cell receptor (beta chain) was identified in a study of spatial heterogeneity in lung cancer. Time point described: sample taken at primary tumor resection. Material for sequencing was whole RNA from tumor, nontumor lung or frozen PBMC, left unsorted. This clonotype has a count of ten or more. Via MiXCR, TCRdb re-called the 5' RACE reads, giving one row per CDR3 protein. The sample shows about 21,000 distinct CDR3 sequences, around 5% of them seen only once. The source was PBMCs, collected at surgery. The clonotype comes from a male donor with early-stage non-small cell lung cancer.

The CDR3 here is CATTGGYQETQYF. CDR3 nucleotides: TGTGCGACAACTGGAGGGTACCAAGAGACCCAGTACTTC. The chain combines TRBV7-7 with TRBJ2-5; D possibly corresponds to TRBD2 (6 bases). Germline V CDR1 and CDR2: SSHAT, FNYEAQ (reference sequence). The length of the CDR3 is 13 residues.